This T cell receptor (beta chain) was profiled in a study of Ad26.COV2.S vaccination and SARS-CoV-2 variants. The table came from immunoSEQ multiplex PCR; TCRdb's copy has only in-frame clones and leaves some out. The sample yields some 350,000 clones, just over 90% seen once. About this clone: Its antigen is unknown.

General study findings and limits: Recipients of vaccine and of placebo showed similar breadth of their non-spike TCR repertoires. Substantial breadth in spike-specific CD8+ and CD4+ T cell responses was reportedly seen after vaccination. Quantification of TCR breadth and depth may have yielded underestimates of total T cell responses. People given the vaccine had a wider spike-specific TCR breadth than placebo recipients did.

Trimming took off 4 bases at V and 8 bases at J, with 10 bases between the two ends. The CDR3 length is 12 residues. The germline gives CDR1 SGHDT, CDR2 YYEEEE. The chain is built from TRBV5-6 and TRBJ2-1; maybe TRBD1 (6 bases). Sequences were derived from peripheral blood, sampled after recovery from COVID-19. This receptor was identified in a human donor who had recovered from COVID-19. CDR3 nucleotides: TGTGCCAGCAGCCGAAGGGGGTATGAGCAGTTCTTC. This encodes CASSRRGYEQFF.